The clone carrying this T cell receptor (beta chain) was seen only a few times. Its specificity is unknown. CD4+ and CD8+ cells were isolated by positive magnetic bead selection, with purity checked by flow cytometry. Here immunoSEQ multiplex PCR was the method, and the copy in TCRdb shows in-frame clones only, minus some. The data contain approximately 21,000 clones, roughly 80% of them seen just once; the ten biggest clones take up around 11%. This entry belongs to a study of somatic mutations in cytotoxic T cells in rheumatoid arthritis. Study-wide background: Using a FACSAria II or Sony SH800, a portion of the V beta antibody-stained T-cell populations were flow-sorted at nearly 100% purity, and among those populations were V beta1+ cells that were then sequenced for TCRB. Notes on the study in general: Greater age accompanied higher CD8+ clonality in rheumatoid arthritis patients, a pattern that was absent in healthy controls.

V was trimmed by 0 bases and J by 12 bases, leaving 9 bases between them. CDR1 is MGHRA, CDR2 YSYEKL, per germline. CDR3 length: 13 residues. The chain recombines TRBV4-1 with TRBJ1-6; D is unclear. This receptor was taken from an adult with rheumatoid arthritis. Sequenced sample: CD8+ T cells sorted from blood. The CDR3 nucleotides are TGCGCCAGCAGCCAAGATAGGGAGGAACCCCTCCACTTT. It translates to CASSQDREEPLHF.